A single sample gave rise to the 13 T cell receptor beta chains below, sequenced in a study of CD8 T cells in ankylosing spondylitis. Findings and caveats of the study: What seemed typical of ankylosing spondylitis blood was a TCR beta motif built from roughly eight highly homologous variants.

MiXCR, applied by TCRdb to the 5' RACE reads, yields one record per CDR3 protein. Of hundreds of thousands of distinct CDR3 sequences listed, roughly 13% are singletons. What these receptors recognize is not known. Sequenced: blood, either unsorted or a sorted T cell fraction (not recorded which). All receptors come from a male donor with ankylosing spondylitis.

This clonotype was detected many times. The chain couples TRBV2 to TRBJ2-1; 10 nucleotides agree with TRBD2. The CDR3 has 16 residues. Germline V gene sequence: CDR1 SNHLY, CDR2 FYNNEI. Germline trimming cut 6 bases from V and 4 bases from J; bases unmatched to any gene: 9. The DNA of the CDR3 is TGTGCCAGCAGGGGAAGTAGCGGGAGGCTATACAATGAGCAGTTCTTC. This gives the protein CASRGSSGRLYNEQFF.

The rearrangement links TRBV4-1 to TRBJ2-3; unclear D gene. The germline V gene has CDR1 MGHRA and CDR2 YSYEKL. This CDR3 comprises 16 residues. The ends were cut back, 0 bases at V and 2 bases at J, with 12 bases in the middle. For the CDR3, the DNA is TGCGCCAGCAGCCAAGATAGAGGAGCGTACACAGATACGCAGTATTTT. This encodes CASSQDRGAYTDTQYF.

This chain joins TRBV5-1 and TRBJ1-2; D gene uncertain. Per the germline V gene, CDR1 is SGHRS and CDR2 is YFSETQ. The CDR3 spans 13 residues. V lost 5 bases, J lost 7 bases, and 15 bases lay in between. The CDR3 loop reads CASRYDKLGGYTF. CDR3 nucleotides: TGCGCCAGCAGGTACGACAAGCTCGGTGGCTACACCTTC.

This chain joins TRBV6-1 and TRBJ2-5; a weak D match, TRBD2 (6 bases). The germline CDR1 and CDR2 sequences are MNHNS and SASEGT. The V end was cut by 0 bases, the J end by 4 bases, with 12 bases between. The CDR3 covers 15 residues. CDR3 sequence: CASSEARRDGETQYF. The CDR3 DNA reads TGTGCCAGCAGTGAAGCCCGGCGGGACGGAGAGACCCAGTACTTC.

For the CDR3, the DNA is TGCAGTGCATGGGCGGGAGGGCCAGATACGCAGTATTTT. Translation gives CSAWAGGPDTQYF. The V and J genes are TRBV20-1 and TRBJ2-3; TRBD2 aligns across 9 bases. V lost 6 bases and J lost 4; bases outside the gene matches: 5. Germline CDR1 reads DFQATT; CDR2 reads SNEGSKA (reference sequence). The CDR3 runs 13 residues.

In the case of this clonotype: One end of the junction does not line up with germline, which may come from a read error. The rearrangement joins TRBV11-3 to TRBJ2-1; D not resolved. The CDR3 length is 12 residues. The germline V gene encodes CDR1 SGHNT and CDR2 YENEEA. The chain's CDR3 is CASSLGCGASPF. DNA of the CDR3: TGTGCCAGCAGCTTAGGGTGCGGCGCTTCCCCCTTC. The entire variable domain, with the rest obtained from reference TRBV11-3 and TRBJ2-1, is as follows: EAGVVQSPRYKIIEKKQPVAFWCNPISGHNTLYWYLQNLGQGPELLIRYENEEAVDDSQLPKDRFSAERLKGVDSTLKIQPAELGDSAVYLCASSLGCGASPFGPGTRLTVL.

The chain uses TRBV27 and TRBJ1-2; 9 positions match TRBD1. Germline-derived CDR1 and CDR2 are MNHEY and SMNVEV (reference sequence). This CDR3 has 14 amino acids. Unmatched junction bases numbered 5, after V lost 4 bases and J lost 5 bases. CDR3 DNA sequence: TGTGCCAGCAGTTACAGGGGGCCTGGGTATGGCTACACCTTC. This sequence encodes CASSYRGPGYGYTF.

The sample holds many counts of this clonotype. This chain uses TRBV27 with TRBJ2-3, with TRBD2 as a possible D gene (6 bases). Germline CDR1 reads MNHEY; CDR2 reads SMNVEV (reference sequence). The CDR3 has 15 residues. The germline V and J ends were trimmed by 6 bases and 0 bases, with 13 bases remaining between them. CDR3 in DNA: TGTGCCAGCAGCCGAAGCGGGTATAGCACAGATACGCAGTATTTT. This sequence encodes CASSRSGYSTDTQYF.

The chain recombines TRBV5-1 with TRBJ2-5; D is unresolved. The CDR3 runs to 16 residues. Trimming cost V 1 base and J 4 bases, with 17 bases left between them. The V gene's germline CDR1 is SGHRS and CDR2 YFSETQ. The CDR3 nucleotides are TGCGCCAGCAGCTTGAACCCTGCGGTAAAAGCAGAGACCCAGTACTTC. It yields the protein CASSLNPAVKAETQYF.

The V call is TRBV7-8, the J call TRBJ2-1; D is possibly TRBD2 (5 bases). The CDR3 has 12 amino acids. V dropped 2 bases and J dropped 10 bases, with 9 bases sitting between them. The germline V gene has CDR1 SGHVS and CDR2 FQNEAQ. CDR3 region: CASSLWPSEQFF. The CDR3, as DNA: TGTGCCAGCAGCTTATGGCCTAGCGAGCAGTTCTTC.

CDR3 sequence: CASSLTGNPETQYF. The CDR3 nucleotides read TGCGCCAGCAGCTTGACAGGGAACCCAGAGACCCAGTACTTC. The J gene is TRBJ2-5, the V gene TRBV5-1; D may be TRBD1 (6 bases). The germline gives CDR1 SGHRS, CDR2 YFSETQ. Trimming left V 1 base short and J 4 bases short, with 11 bases between. This CDR3 has 14 amino acids.

Many counts were recorded for this clonotype. The chain recombines TRBV30 with TRBJ1-1, with D perhaps matching TRBD1 (5 bases). Trimming left V 8 bases short and J 2 bases short, with 15 bases between. Per the germline V gene, CDR1 is GTSNPN and CDR2 is SVGIG (reference sequence). The CDR3 totals 13 residues. The DNA of the CDR3 is TGTGCCCGAGCGGGCAGGGAAAACACTGAAGCTTTCTTT. It translates to CARAGRENTEAFF.

The rearrangement joins TRBV3-1 to TRBJ1-6, with D perhaps matching TRBD1 (5 bases). This CDR3 comprises 17 residues. Trimming shortened V by 0 bases and J by 0 bases, and 9 bases separated the two germline ends. The germline gives CDR1 LGHDT, CDR2 YNNKEL (reference sequence). CDR3 sequence reads: CASSQDRASSYNSPLHF. The CDR3 nucleotides are TGTGCCAGCAGCCAAGACAGGGCGAGCTCCTATAATTCACCCCTCCACTTT.